Following are 5 T cell receptor beta chains from one sample sequenced in a study of T cell responses to AZD1222 COVID-19 vaccine. The method was immunoSEQ multiplex PCR; TCRdb's version includes in-frame clones alone and lacks a portion of them. The table records 110,000 to 150,000 clones, around 90% of them present only once. Material: peripheral blood, obtained on day 0 of AZD1222 vaccination. The receptor source for this set is an adult in good health.

This sequence joins TRBV7-6 and TRBJ2-1; perhaps TRBD2 as D (6 bases). Looked up from germline, CDR1 is SGHVS and CDR2 is FNYEAQ. Trimming stripped 2 bases from V and 2 bases from J, with 16 bases between. This CDR3 is built from 17 residues. For the CDR3, the DNA is TGTGCCAGCAGCTTAAGGTTTAGCGGTGTTACCTACAATGAGCAGTTCTTC. This translates into CASSLRFSGVTYNEQFF.

The V and J genes are TRBV5-1 and TRBJ2-2; 9 nucleotides match TRBD2. The J segment lost 3 bases and the V segment lost 5 bases, leaving 5 bases of the junction unmatched. CDR1 is SGHRS and CDR2 is YFSETQ in the germline V gene. The CDR3 spans 15 residues. CDR3 region: CASRWTSAYTGELFF. CDR3 DNA: TGCGCCAGCAGATGGACTAGCGCCTACACCGGGGAGCTGTTTTTT.

This chain connects TRBV4-3 to TRBJ2-1; 7 bases match TRBD2. The V gene's germline CDR1 is LGHNA and CDR2 YSLEER. The CDR3 runs 15 residues. J lost 9 bases, V lost 0 bases, and 8 bases had no gene match. The CDR3 region has the DNA TGCGCCAGCAGCCAAGATTGGGACTATTCCTCTGAGCAGTTCTTC. Amino acids: CASSQDWDYSSEQFF.

V usage is TRBV18 and J usage is TRBJ2-7; D perhaps matches TRBD1 (6 bases). Deletions cut 3 bases from V and 5 bases from J, with 14 bases between. Germline-derived CDR1 and CDR2 are KGHSH and LQKENI. The CDR3 is made up of 14 amino acids. The chain's CDR3 is CASSPAGVGDEQYF. The DNA of the CDR3 is TGTGCCAGCTCACCGGCAGGGGTCGGGGACGAGCAGTACTTC.

The rearrangement uses TRBV5-4 and TRBJ2-2, with D possibly being TRBD1 (6 bases). The CDR3 runs 16 residues. V lost 2 bases, J lost 5 bases, and 16 bases lay in between. Germline values: CDR1 SGHNT, CDR2 YYREEE (reference sequence). The CDR3 region has the DNA TGTGCCAGCAGCTTTTCCGGACAGTCAGTTACCGGGGAGCTGTTTTTT. As protein: CASSFSGQSVTGELFF. The entire variable domain, with the rest obtained from reference TRBV5-4 and TRBJ2-2, is as follows: ETGVTQSPTHLIKTRGQQVTLRCSSQSGHNTVSWYQQALGQGPQFIFQYYREEENGRGNFPPRFSGLQFPNYSSELNVNALELDDSALYLCASSFSGQSVTGELFFGEGSRLTVL.